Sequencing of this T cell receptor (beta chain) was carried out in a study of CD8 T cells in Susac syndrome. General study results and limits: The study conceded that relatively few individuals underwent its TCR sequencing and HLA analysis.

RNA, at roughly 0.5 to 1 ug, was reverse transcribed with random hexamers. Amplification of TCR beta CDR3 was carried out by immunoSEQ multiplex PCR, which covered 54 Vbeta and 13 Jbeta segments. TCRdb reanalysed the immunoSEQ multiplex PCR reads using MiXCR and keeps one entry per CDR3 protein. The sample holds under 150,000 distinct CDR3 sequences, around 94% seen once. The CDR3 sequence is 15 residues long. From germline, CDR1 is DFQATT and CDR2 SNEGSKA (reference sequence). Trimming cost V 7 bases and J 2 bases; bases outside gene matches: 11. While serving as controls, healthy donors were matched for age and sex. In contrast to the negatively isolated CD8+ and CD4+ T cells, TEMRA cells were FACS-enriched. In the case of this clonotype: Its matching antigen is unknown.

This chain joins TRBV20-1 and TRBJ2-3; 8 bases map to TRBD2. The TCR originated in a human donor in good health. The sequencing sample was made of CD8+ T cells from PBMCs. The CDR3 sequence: CSVTVGREVTDTQYF. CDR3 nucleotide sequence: TGCAGTGTGACGGTCGGGCGGGAGGTCACAGATACGCAGTATTTT.